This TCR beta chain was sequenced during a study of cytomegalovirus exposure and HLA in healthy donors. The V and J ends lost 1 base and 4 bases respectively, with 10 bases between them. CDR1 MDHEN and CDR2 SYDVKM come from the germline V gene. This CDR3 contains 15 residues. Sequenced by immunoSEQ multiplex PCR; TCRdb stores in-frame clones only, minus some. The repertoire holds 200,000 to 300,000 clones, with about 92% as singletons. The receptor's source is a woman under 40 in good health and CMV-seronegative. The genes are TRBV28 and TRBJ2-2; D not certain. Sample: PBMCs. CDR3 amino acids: CASSLSGPGTGELFF. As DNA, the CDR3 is TGTGCCAGCAGTTTATCTGGGCCGGGCACCGGGGAGCTGTTTTTT.